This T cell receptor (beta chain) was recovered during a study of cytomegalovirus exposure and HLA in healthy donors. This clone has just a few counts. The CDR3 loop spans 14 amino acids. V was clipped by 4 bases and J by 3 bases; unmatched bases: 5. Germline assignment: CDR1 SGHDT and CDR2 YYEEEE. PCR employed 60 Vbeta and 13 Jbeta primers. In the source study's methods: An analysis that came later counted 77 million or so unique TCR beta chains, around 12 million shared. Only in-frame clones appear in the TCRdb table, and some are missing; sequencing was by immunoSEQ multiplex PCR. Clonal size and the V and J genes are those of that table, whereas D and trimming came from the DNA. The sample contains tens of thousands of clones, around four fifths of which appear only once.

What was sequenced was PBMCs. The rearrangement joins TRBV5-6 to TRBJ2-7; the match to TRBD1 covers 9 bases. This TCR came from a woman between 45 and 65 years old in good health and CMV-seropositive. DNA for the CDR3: TGTGCCAGCAGCACCGGGACAGGGAACTACGAGCAGTACTTC. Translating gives CASSTGTGNYEQYF.